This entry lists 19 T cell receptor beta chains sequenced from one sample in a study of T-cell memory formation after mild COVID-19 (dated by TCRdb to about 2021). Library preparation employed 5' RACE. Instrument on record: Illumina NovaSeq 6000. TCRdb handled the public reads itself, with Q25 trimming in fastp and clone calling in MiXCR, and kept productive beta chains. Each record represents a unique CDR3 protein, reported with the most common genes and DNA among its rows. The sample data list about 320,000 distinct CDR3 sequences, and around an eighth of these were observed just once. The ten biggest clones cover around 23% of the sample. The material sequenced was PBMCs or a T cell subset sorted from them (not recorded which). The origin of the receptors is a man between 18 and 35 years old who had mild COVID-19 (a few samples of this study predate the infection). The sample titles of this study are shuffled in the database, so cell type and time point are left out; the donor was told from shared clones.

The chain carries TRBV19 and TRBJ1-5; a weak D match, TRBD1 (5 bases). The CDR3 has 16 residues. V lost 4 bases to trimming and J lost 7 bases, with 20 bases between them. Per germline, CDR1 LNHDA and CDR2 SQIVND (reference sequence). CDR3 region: CASSTWGGGGRQPQHF. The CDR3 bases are TGTGCCAGTAGTACGTGGGGGGGTGGAGGACGGCAGCCCCAGCATTTT.

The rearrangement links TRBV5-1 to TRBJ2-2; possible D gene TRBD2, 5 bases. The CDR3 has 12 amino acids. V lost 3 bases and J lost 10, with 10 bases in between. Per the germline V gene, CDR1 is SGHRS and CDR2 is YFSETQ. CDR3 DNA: TGCGCCAGCAGCTGGGCGGGCACGGAGCTGTTTTTT. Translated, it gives CASSWAGTELFF.

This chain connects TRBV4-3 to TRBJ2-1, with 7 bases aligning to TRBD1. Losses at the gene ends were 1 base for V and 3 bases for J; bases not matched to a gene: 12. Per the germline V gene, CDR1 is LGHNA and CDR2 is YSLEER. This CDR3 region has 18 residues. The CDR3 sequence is CASSQGWPDRVGYNEQFF. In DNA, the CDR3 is TGCGCCAGCAGCCAAGGGTGGCCCGACAGGGTAGGCTACAATGAGCAGTTCTTC.

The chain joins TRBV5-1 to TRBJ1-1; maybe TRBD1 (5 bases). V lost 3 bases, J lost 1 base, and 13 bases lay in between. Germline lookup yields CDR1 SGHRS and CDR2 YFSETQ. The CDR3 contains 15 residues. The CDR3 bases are TGCGCCAGCAGCTCAGAGGGGTTTACGAACACTGAAGCTTTCTTT. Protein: CASSSEGFTNTEAFF.

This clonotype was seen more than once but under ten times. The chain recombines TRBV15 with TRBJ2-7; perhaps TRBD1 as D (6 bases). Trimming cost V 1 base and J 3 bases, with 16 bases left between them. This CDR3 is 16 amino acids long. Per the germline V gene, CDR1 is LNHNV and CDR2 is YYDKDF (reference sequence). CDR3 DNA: TGTGCCACCAGCAGAGGGCTAACAGGGAGCCACTACGAGCAGTACTTC. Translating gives CATSRGLTGSHYEQYF.

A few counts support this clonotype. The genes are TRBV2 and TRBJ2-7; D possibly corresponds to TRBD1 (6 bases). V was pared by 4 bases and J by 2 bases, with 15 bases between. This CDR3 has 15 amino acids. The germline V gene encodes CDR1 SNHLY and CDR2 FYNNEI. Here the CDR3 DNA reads TGTGCCAGCAGTGGGGGAACAGGGCCTACCTACGAGCAGTACTTC. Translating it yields CASSGGTGPTYEQYF.

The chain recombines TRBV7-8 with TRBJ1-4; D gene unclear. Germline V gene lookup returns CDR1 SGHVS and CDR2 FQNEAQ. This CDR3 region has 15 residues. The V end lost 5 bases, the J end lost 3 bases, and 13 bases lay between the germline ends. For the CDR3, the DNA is TGTGCCAGCAGCCTACGATGGTCCGCTAATGAAAAACTGTTTTTT. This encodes CASSLRWSANEKLFF.

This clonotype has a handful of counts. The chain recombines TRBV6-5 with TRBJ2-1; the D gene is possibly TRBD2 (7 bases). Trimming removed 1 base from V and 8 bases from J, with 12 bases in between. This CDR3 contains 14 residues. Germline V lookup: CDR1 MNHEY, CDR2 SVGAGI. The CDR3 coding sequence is TGTGCCAGCAGTTACTGGGGGGGGGCCGATGAGCAGTTCTTC. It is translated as CASSYWGGADEQFF.

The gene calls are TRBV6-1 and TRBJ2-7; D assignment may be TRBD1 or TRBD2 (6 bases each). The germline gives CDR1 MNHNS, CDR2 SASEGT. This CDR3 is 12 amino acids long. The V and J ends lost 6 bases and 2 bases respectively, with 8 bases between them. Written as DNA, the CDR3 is TGTGCCAGCAGGGGGGGCGCCTACGAGCAGTACGTC. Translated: CASRGGAYEQYV.

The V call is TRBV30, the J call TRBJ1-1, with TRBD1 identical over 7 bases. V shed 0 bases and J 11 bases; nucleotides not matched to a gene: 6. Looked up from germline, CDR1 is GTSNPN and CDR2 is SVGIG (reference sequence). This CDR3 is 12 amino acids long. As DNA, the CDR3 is TGTGCCTGGAGTGTACTACAGGGGTTGGCTTTCTTT. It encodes CAWSVLQGLAFF.

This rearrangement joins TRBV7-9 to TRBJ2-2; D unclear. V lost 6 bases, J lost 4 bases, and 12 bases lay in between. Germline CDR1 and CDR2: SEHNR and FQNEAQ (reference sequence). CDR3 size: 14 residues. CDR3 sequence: CASSFIESTGELFF. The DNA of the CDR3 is TGTGCCAGCAGTTTTATTGAGTCCACCGGGGAGCTGTTTTTT.

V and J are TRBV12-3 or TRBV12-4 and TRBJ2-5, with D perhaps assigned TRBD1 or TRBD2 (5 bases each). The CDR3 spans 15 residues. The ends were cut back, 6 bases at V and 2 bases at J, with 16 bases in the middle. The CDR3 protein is CASSEGRKAQETQYF. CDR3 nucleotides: TGTGCCAGCAGCGAGGGGCGGAAAGCACAAGAGACCCAGTACTTC.

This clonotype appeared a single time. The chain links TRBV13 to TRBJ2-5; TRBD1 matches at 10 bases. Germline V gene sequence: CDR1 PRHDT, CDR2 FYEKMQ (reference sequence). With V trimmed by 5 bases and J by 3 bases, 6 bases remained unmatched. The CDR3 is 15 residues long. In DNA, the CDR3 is TGTGCCAGCAGCCCAGGGACAGGGGAAGAAGAGACCCAGTACTTC. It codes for CASSPGTGEEETQYF. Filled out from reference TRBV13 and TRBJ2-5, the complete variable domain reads AAGVIQSPRHLIKEKRETATLKCYPIPRHDTVYWYQQGPGQDPQFLISFYEKMQSDKGSIPDRFSAQQFSDYHSELNMSSLELGDSALYFCASSPGTGEEETQYFGPGTRLLVL.

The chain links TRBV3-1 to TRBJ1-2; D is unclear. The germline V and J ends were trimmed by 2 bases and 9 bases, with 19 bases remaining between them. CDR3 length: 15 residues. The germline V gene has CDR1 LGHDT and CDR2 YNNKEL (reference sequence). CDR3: CASSQYGIGRDSYTF. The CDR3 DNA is TGTGCCAGCAGCCAATATGGTATCGGACGTGACAGCTACACCTTC.

The chain's CDR3 is CASSLGGDREAFF. DNA for the CDR3: TGCGCCAGCAGCTTGGGGGGCGACAGGGAAGCTTTCTTT. The chain employs TRBV5-1 and TRBJ1-1, with D possibly being TRBD1 (6 bases). CDR3 length: 13 amino acids. The germline V and J ends were trimmed by 0 bases and 8 bases, with 11 bases remaining between them. CDR1 and CDR2 from the germline V gene are SGHRS and YFSETQ.

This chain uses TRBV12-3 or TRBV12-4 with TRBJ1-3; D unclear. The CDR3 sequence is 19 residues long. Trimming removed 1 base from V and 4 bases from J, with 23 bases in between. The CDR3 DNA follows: TGTGCCAGCAGTTTAGGCGTTTTTTCCGCCCTTAACGAGGGAAACACCATATATTTT. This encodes CASSLGVFSALNEGNTIYF.

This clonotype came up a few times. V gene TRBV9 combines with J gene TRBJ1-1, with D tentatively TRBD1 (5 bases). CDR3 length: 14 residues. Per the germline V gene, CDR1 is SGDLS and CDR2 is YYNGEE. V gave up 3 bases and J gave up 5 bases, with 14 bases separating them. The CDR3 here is CASSAEAGRTEAFF. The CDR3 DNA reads TGTGCCAGCAGCGCGGAGGCAGGGAGGACTGAAGCTTTCTTT.

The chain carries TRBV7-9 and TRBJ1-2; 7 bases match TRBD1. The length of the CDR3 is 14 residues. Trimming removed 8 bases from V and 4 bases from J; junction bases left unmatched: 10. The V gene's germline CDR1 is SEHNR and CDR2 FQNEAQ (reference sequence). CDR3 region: CASARDRSFYGYTF. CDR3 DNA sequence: TGTGCCAGCGCTAGGGACAGATCTTTCTATGGCTACACCTTC.

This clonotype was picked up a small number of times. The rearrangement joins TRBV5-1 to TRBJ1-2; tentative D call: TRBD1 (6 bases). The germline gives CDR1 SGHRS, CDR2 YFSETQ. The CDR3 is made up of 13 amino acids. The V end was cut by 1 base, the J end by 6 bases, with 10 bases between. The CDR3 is CASSLTGIDGYTF. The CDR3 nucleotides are TGCGCCAGCAGCTTGACAGGGATCGATGGCTACACCTTC.